This record concerns one TCR beta chain sequence. Other DNA sequences in this sample translate to the same CDR3. This entry belongs to a study of shared clonotypes between healthy human individuals. The V end lost 0 bases, the J end lost 4 bases, and 10 bases lay between the germline ends. The CDR3 length is 14 residues. CDR1 is SGHNT and CDR2 is YYREEE in the germline V gene (reference sequence). Study processing details: Filtering differed since immunoSEQ provided only junctions, with no quality scores. The protocol was immunoSEQ multiplex PCR, while the TCRdb copy is restricted to in-frame clones and leaves out a portion. D and trimming were read from the DNA, whereas the V and J calls and clone size are those reported in that table. The profile shows just over 2,000,000 clones, 85% to 95% of them singletons.

The clonotype originates from a man younger than 35 in good health. The chain carries TRBV5-4 and TRBJ2-5; D could derive from TRBD1 or TRBD2 (7 bases each). The sequenced sample consisted of naive CD4+ T cells sorted from blood. Stated subset: CD45RA+ positively selected. The CDR3 loop is CASSLAGGGETQYF. CDR3 nucleotides: TGTGCCAGCAGCTTGGCAGGGGGGGGAGAGACCCAGTACTTC.